This entry lists 19 T cell receptor beta chains sequenced from one sample in a study of identical twins. Each CDR3 protein is one row after TCRdb ran MiXCR on the 5' RACE reads. The sample includes around 340,000 distinct CDR3 sequences, 9% to 15% seen only once; the top ten take around 6.9%. This sample was shared with a second study, whose subject was yellow fever vaccine responses in identical twins.

The sample comprised CD8+ T cells sorted from blood. Receptors were obtained from a woman between 18 and 29 years old in good health.

About this clonotype itself: This may be a read error, as it is one base from a much larger clone. The J gene is TRBJ2-3, the V gene TRBV7-6, with D perhaps matching TRBD2 (5 bases). The CDR3 totals 17 residues. Germline V gene lookup returns CDR1 SGHVS and CDR2 FNYEAQ. The CDR3 sequence is CVSSLTERELGTDTQYF. CDR3 nucleotide sequence: TGTGTCAGCAGCTTAACGGAACGGGAATTGGGCACAGATACGCAGTATTTT.

In this sample, this clonotype turned up many times. The chain joins TRBV28 to TRBJ2-5, with 7 positions matching TRBD2. Germline V lookup: CDR1 MDHEN, CDR2 SYDVKM. The CDR3 is made up of 14 amino acids. The V gene end was trimmed by 2 bases and the J gene end by 2 bases; junction bases not matched to a gene: 2. CDR3: CASSLAGEQETQYF. The CDR3 DNA follows: TGTGCCAGCAGTTTAGCGGGGGAGCAAGAGACCCAGTACTTC.

As to this clonotype: The germline gene is not matched at one end of the junction; a read error may be the cause. The J gene is TRBJ1-1, the V gene TRBV9; D may be TRBD1 (6 bases). The CDR3 contains 14 residues. Germline CDR1 SGDLS, CDR2 YYNGEE. In DNA, the CDR3 is TGTGCCAGCAGCGGCGGGACATACGACACAGAAGCTTTCTTT. It codes for CASSGGTYDTEAFF.

This clonotype was counted between two and nine times. This chain uses TRBV7-6 with TRBJ2-1, with unresolved D. The CDR3 runs 15 residues. Germline CDR1 and CDR2: SGHVS and FNYEAQ. V lost 1 base, J lost 0 bases, and 7 bases lay in between. This chain's CDR3 is CASSLEMSSYNEQFF. In DNA, the CDR3 is TGTGCCAGCAGCTTAGAGATGAGCTCCTACAATGAGCAGTTCTTC.

This clonotype was seen only a few times. The chain carries TRBV28 and TRBJ1-2; no clear D gene. Trimming shortened V by 2 bases and J by 4 bases, and 11 bases separated the two germline ends. Looked up from germline, CDR1 is MDHEN and CDR2 is SYDVKM. The CDR3 spans 14 residues. CDR3 coding DNA: TGTGCCAGCAGTTTAGTCGGGGAACCCTATGGCTACACCTTC. Translation: CASSLVGEPYGYTF.

This clonotype was seen a handful of times. The chain combines TRBV10-3 with TRBJ2-2; D is ambiguous. This CDR3 is built from 13 residues. The V and J ends lost 10 bases and 2 bases respectively, with 11 bases between them. Germline CDR1 and CDR2: ENHRY and SYGVKD. The CDR3 protein is CATVLPNTGELFF. The CDR3, as DNA: TGTGCCACCGTGCTACCTAACACCGGGGAGCTGTTTTTT.

This chain links TRBV5-1 with TRBJ2-7; a weak D match, TRBD2 (5 bases). V lost 4 bases and J 6 bases, leaving 11 bases between the germline ends. The CDR3 has 12 amino acids. Germline V gene sequence: CDR1 SGHRS, CDR2 YFSETQ. CDR3: CASSRGGPEQYF. The CDR3, as DNA: TGCGCCAGCAGCCGGGGTGGTCCCGAGCAGTACTTC.

The chain is built from TRBV5-1 and TRBJ2-7; 7 nucleotides line up with TRBD1. The V and J ends lost 4 bases and 5 bases, in that order; junction bases with no gene match: 12. Germline V gives CDR1 SGHRS, CDR2 YFSETQ. The CDR3 totals 15 residues. The CDR3 region is CASSTDDRVRNEQYV. CDR3 DNA sequence: TGCGCCAGCAGCACCGATGACAGGGTGAGGAACGAGCAGTACGTC.

The chain joins TRBV25-1 to TRBJ2-1; D gene unclear. The length of the CDR3 is 17 residues. Trimming took 1 base from V and 0 from J, leaving 13 bases between them. Germline V gene data show CDR1 as MGHDK and CDR2 as SYGVNS. The CDR3 DNA sequence: TGTGCCAGCAGTGAATCGGGCAGGCTCAGCTCCTACAATGAGCAGTTCTTC. This translates into CASSESGRLSSYNEQFF. The whole variable domain, remainder taken from reference TRBV25-1 and TRBJ2-1, is EADIYQTPRYLVIGTGKKITLECSQTMGHDKMYWYQQDPGMELHLIHYSYGVNSTEKGDLSSESTVSRIRTEHFPLTLESARPSHTSQYLCASSESGRLSSYNEQFFGPGTRLTVL.

This clonotype was seen many times. The DNA of the CDR3 is TGCGCCAGCAGCCAAGACCGGGACCACTACGAGCAGTACGTC. The encoded protein is CASSQDRDHYEQYV. The chain links TRBV4-1 to TRBJ2-7; tentatively, D is TRBD1 or TRBD2 (5 bases each). Germline V gives CDR1 MGHRA, CDR2 YSYEKL. Trimming pared 0 bases from V and 3 bases from J, leaving 9 bases between. CDR3 length equals 14 residues.

This clonotype was seen ten or more times. The V and J genes are TRBV12-3 or TRBV12-4 and TRBJ2-1; weak D call: TRBD1 (6 bases). The CDR3 consists of 16 residues. V lost 6 bases, J lost 2 bases, and 17 bases lay in between. DNA of the CDR3: TGTGCCAGCAGCTTAATGATGACAGGCCCCTACAATGAGCAGTTCTTC. Translated, it gives CASSLMMTGPYNEQFF.

V and J are TRBV23-1 and TRBJ1-5; no reliable D call. TRBV23-1 is an ORF for which the function is uncertain. Trimming pared 4 bases from V and 2 bases from J, leaving 18 bases between. This CDR3 is 17 amino acids long. The CDR3 coding sequence is TGCGCCAGCAGTCCCCCCCGAGTCCCGAAGGGCAATCAGCCCCAGCATTTT. This sequence encodes CASSPPRVPKGNQPQHF.

This clonotype was seen more than once but under ten times. CDR3 protein: CASSQDPLGFNEQYV. In DNA form, the CDR3 reads TGTGCCAGCAGCCAAGACCCCCTGGGATTCAACGAGCAGTACGTC. This chain connects TRBV3-1 to TRBJ2-7; no definite D call. Germline loops: CDR1 LGHDT, CDR2 YNNKEL (reference sequence). CDR3 length: 15 amino acids. The germline V and J ends were trimmed by 0 bases and 5 bases, with 14 bases remaining between them.

This clonotype was observed at least ten times. V gene TRBV10-3 combines with J gene TRBJ2-7; D tentatively reads TRBD1 or TRBD2 (5 bases each). The CDR3 runs to 15 residues. Trimming shortened V by 7 bases and J by 0 bases, and 16 bases separated the two germline ends. Per germline, CDR1 ENHRY and CDR2 SYGVKD. The CDR3 region is CAIKSSGTASYEQYF. As DNA, the CDR3 is TGTGCCATCAAATCTTCCGGGACGGCCTCCTACGAGCAGTACTTC.

Concerning this clonotype itself: A read error is possible here, since a much larger clone lies one base away. The chain couples TRBV12-3 or TRBV12-4 to TRBJ2-3; D is undetermined. This CDR3 region has 12 residues. The CDR3 DNA follows: TGTGTCAGCAGTCGACCTTGGGATACGCAGTATTTT. Translation gives CVSSRPWDTQYF.

This clonotype has a handful of counts. The gene calls are TRBV3-1 and TRBJ2-1, with TRBD2 matching 10 bases. V shed 1 base and J 10 bases; nucleotides not matched to a gene: 16. Germline V gene data show CDR1 as LGHDT and CDR2 as YNNKEL (reference sequence). This CDR3 comprises 18 residues. The CDR3 region has the DNA TGTGCCAGCAGCCAAGCCGGAAGCGGGACTAGCGTATTCAAGGAGCAGTTCTTC. Protein: CASSQAGSGTSVFKEQFF.

The rearrangement links TRBV12-3 or TRBV12-4 to TRBJ2-6; possible D gene TRBD2, 6 bases. The CDR3 contains 16 residues. The ends were cut back, 8 bases at V and 2 bases at J, with 16 bases in the middle. The CDR3 region is CASPHNGEAGANVLTF. The CDR3 bases are TGTGCCAGCCCCCACAACGGGGAGGCTGGGGCCAACGTCCTGACTTTC.

The V and J genes are TRBV7-8 and TRBJ2-1; 8 nucleotides line up with TRBD2. The CDR3 has 17 amino acids. Germline assignment: CDR1 SGHVS and CDR2 FQNEAQ. The trim removed 6 bases at V and 0 bases at J, leaving 10 bases unmatched. The CDR3 here is CASSQPSGGNSYNEQFF. The CDR3 DNA sequence: TGTGCCAGCAGTCAGCCCTCGGGAGGGAACTCCTACAATGAGCAGTTCTTC.

This clonotype has only a few counts. The CDR3 DNA reads TGCAGTGCTAGGAGGGACAGGCAACGGCTGACCATATATTTT. Translating it yields CSARRDRQRLTIYF. The rearrangement links TRBV20-1 to TRBJ1-3; the match to TRBD1 covers 8 bases. Germline assignment: CDR1 DFQATT and CDR2 SNEGSKA (reference sequence). Germline trimming cut 3 bases from V and 10 bases from J; bases unmatched to any gene: 11. This CDR3 has 14 residues.